Below, 14 T cell receptor beta chains from the same sample are listed, as sequenced in a study of cytomegalovirus exposure and HLA in healthy donors. 60 Vbeta and 13 Jbeta primers were used in PCR. Sequencing was performed with immunoSEQ multiplex PCR; in TCRdb, only in-frame clones are kept and a portion is missing. The sample has around 140,000 clones; 77% are singletons. The sequenced material came from PBMCs. The receptors come from a woman aged 60-75 years in good health and CMV-seronegative.

The chain couples TRBV6-5 to TRBJ1-2; 9 nucleotides match TRBD1. Germline V gene lookup returns CDR1 MNHEY and CDR2 SVGAGI. The CDR3 is 13 amino acids. The junction had 2 bases not matched to a gene; V was cut back by 7 bases and J by 2 bases. CDR3 sequence reads: CASKGTGNYGYTF. Written as DNA, the CDR3 is TGTGCCAGCAAAGGGACAGGGAACTATGGCTACACCTTC.

This rearrangement joins TRBV21-1 to TRBJ2-1; TRBD2 is the table's D call and was not checked against the DNA. TRBV21-1 is a documented pseudogene. This CDR3 spans 16 amino acids. In DNA, the CDR3 is TGTGCCAGCAGCAAATGGGAGGGACCTAAATACAATGAGCAGTTCTTC. It codes for CASSKWEGPKYNEQFF.

The V call is TRBV28, the J call TRBJ1-2, with unresolved D. CDR1 is MDHEN and CDR2 is SYDVKM in the germline V gene. V was trimmed by 6 bases and J by 8 bases, leaving 19 bases between them. CDR3 length: 14 residues. This chain's CDR3 is CASSPLGPIGGYTF. The CDR3 nucleotides are TGTGCCAGCAGCCCCCTGGGCCCCATTGGGGGCTACACCTTC.

The chain couples TRBV5-1 to TRBJ2-7, with D hard to call. Trimming cost V 4 bases and J 6 bases, with 17 bases left between them. Germline CDR1 is SGHRS and CDR2 is YFSETQ. CDR3 size: 14 residues. The CDR3 bases are TGCGCCAGCAGCCTCCTAATATACCCAAGCGAGCAGTACTTC. Residues: CASSLLIYPSEQYF.

The chain employs TRBV11-2 and TRBJ1-1; 7 bases align to TRBD1. The CDR3 is 16 amino acids. Losses at the gene ends were 5 bases for V and 7 bases for J; bases not matched to a gene: 16. Germline V gene sequence: CDR1 SGHAT, CDR2 FQNNGV. The CDR3 is CASSPIGSNRGGEAFF. DNA for the CDR3: TGTGCCAGCAGCCCTATCGGGTCTAACAGGGGAGGTGAAGCTTTCTTT. The variable domain in full, with the rest retrieved from reference TRBV11-2 and TRBJ1-1, is EAGVAQSPRYKIIEKRQSVAFWCNPISGHATLYWYQQILGQGPKLLIQFQNNGVVDDSQLPKDRFSAERLKGVDSTLKIQPAKLEDSAVYLCASSPIGSNRGGEAFFGQGTRLTVV.

V is TRBV19 and J is TRBJ1-3; tentative D call: TRBD1 (5 bases). The CDR3 runs 14 residues. The germline V and J ends were trimmed by 7 bases and 2 bases, with 12 bases remaining between them. The germline gives CDR1 LNHDA, CDR2 SQIVND (reference sequence). Here the CDR3 DNA reads TGTGCCAGTAAAGGGGACTTGGCTGGAAACACCATATATTTT. Protein sequence: CASKGDLAGNTIYF.

The chain employs TRBV27 and TRBJ2-5; 16 nucleotides align to TRBD2. Germline CDR1 is MNHEY and CDR2 is SMNVEV (reference sequence). Germline trimming cut 3 bases from V and 4 bases from J; bases unmatched to any gene: 8. The length of the CDR3 is 18 residues. CDR3 protein: CASSFFGTSGGAAETQYF. The CDR3, as DNA: TGTGCCAGCAGTTTTTTTGGGACTAGCGGGGGGGCCGCAGAGACCCAGTACTTC.

The chain employs TRBV6-4 and TRBJ2-2; TRBD1 is a possible D gene (5 bases). In germline, CDR1 is MRHNA, CDR2 SNTAGT. CDR3 length: 14 amino acids. Trimming pared 2 bases from V and 5 bases from J, leaving 9 bases between. CDR3 coding DNA: TGTGCCAGCAGTGACCAGGGTCCTACCGGGGAGCTGTTTTTT. It translates to CASSDQGPTGELFF.

The chain links TRBV30 to TRBJ2-3, with D possibly TRBD1 on 6 matching bases. CDR1 is GTSNPN and CDR2 is SVGIG in the germline V gene (reference sequence). The CDR3 sequence is 18 residues long. Trimming took 2 bases from V and 3 from J, leaving 24 bases between them. CDR3 coding DNA: TGTGCCTGGAGTACCAAAATCAGGCGAGGGGGACGGACAGATACGCAGTATTTT. Its translation is CAWSTKIRRGGRTDTQYF.

This CDR3 is CASTKYLRGELFF. The CDR3 nucleotides read TGTGCCAGCACCAAGTATTTGAGGGGGGAGCTGTTTTTT. The chain couples TRBV5-4 to TRBJ2-2; no clear D gene. V was pared by 6 bases and J by 8 bases, with 14 bases between. The CDR3 has 13 amino acids. Per germline, CDR1 SGHNT and CDR2 YYREEE (reference sequence).

This clone came up once. The CDR3 bases are TGTGCCAGCAGTGACAGGGCGGGGGAGACCCAGTACTTC. This gives the protein CASSDRAGETQYF. The rearrangement uses TRBV6-4 and TRBJ2-5; tentatively, D is TRBD2 (6 bases). V was clipped by 2 bases and J by 5 bases, with 9 bases between them. CDR1 is MRHNA, CDR2 SNTAGT, per germline. The CDR3 runs to 13 residues.

This chain joins TRBV6-1 and TRBJ2-7; tentatively, D is TRBD2 (6 bases). The CDR3 has 15 amino acids. V lost 1 base and J lost 3, with 13 bases in between. CDR1 is MNHNS, CDR2 SASEGT, per germline. The CDR3 nucleotides are TGTGCCAGCAGTGAAGGGAGGGTAGGGAACTACGAGCAGTACTTC. This translates into CASSEGRVGNYEQYF.

The chain recombines TRBV7-6 with TRBJ2-5, with 10 bases identical to TRBD2. CDR3 length equals 16 residues. The germline V gene has CDR1 SGHVS and CDR2 FNYEAQ. The V and J ends lost 1 base and 1 base, in that order; junction bases with no gene match: 3. The DNA of the CDR3 is TGTGCCAGCAGCTTAGGTGGACTAGCGGTCCAAGAGACCCAGTACTTC. It translates to CASSLGGLAVQETQYF.

This chain links TRBV7-8 with TRBJ1-5, with D hard to call. The CDR3 has 13 residues. Trimming shortened V by 3 bases and J by 6 bases, and 9 bases separated the two germline ends. Germline lookup yields CDR1 SGHVS and CDR2 FQNEAQ. The CDR3 sequence is CASSFEEGQPQHF. The CDR3 region has the DNA TGTGCCAGCAGCTTCGAGGAGGGTCAGCCCCAGCATTTT.